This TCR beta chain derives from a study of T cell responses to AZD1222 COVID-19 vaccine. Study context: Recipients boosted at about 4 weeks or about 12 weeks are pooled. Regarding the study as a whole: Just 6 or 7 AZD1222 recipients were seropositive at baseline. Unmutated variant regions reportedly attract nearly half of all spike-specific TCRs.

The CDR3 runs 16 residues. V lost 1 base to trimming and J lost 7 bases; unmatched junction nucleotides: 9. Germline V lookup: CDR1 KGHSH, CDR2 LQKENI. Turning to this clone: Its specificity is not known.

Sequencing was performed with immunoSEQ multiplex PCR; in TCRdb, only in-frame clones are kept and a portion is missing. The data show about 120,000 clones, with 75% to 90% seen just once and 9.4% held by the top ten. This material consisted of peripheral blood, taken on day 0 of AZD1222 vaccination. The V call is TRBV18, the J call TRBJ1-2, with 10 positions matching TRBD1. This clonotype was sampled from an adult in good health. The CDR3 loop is CASSPLGTGDRVGYTF. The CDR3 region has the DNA TGTGCCAGCTCACCACTAGGGACAGGGGATAGAGTTGGCTACACCTTC.